Listed below are T cell receptor beta chains from one sample, sequenced in a study of sequential checkpoint blockade in melanoma. The protocol was immunoSEQ multiplex PCR, while the TCRdb copy is restricted to in-frame clones and leaves out a portion. The repertoire consists of around 21,000 clones, with around four fifths occurring once and the leading ten covering about 51%. The sample in question was CD8+ T cells sorted from blood (inferred from file names), obtained from a patient given nivolumab and ipilimumab in sequence. These receptors were taken from a human donor with melanoma. Each CDR3 is given with its conserved first and last residue. The D gene is left open where the match is weak. The size field is filled for only some rows; it gives once, few, many or a size class.

CDR3 DNA: TGTGCCAGCAGTGAATGGGGGAGGAAGGTTAGCAATCAGCCCCAGCATTTT
CDR3 protein: CASSEWGRKVSNQPQHF
V gene: TRBV6-1
D gene: .
clone size: .
J gene: TRBJ1-5

CDR3 DNA: TGTGCCAGCAGTGTGGGTCAGGGCCACAATGAGCAGTTCTTC
CDR3 protein: CASSVGQGHNEQFF
V gene: TRBV2
D gene: .
clone size: .
J gene: TRBJ2-1

CDR3 DNA: TGTGCCAGCAGTTTGACAGGGCTACCGTCCCTTAGCAATCAGCCCCAGCATTTT
CDR3 protein: CASSLTGLPSLSNQPQHF
V gene: TRBV27
D gene: TRBD1
clone size: .
J gene: TRBJ1-5

CDR3 DNA: TGTGCCAGCAGCTCCCCAGACTCTTCATACGAGCAGTACTTC
CDR3 protein: CASSSPDSSYEQYF
V gene: TRBV7-6
D gene: .
clone size: .
J gene: TRBJ2-7

CDR3 DNA: TGTGCCAGCAGTTCCGACAGGGTGGGAGATACGCAGTATTTT
CDR3 protein: CASSSDRVGDTQYF
V gene: TRBV27
D gene: TRBD1
clone size: .
J gene: TRBJ2-3

CDR3 DNA: TGTGCCACCGCTCGTGCTAGGGGGTCGAACACTGAAGCTTTCTTT
CDR3 protein: CATARARGSNTEAFF
V gene: TRBV6-5
D gene: .
clone size: .
J gene: TRBJ1-1

CDR3 DNA: TGTGCCAGCAGTGCAGGCGAAAATTCACCCCTCCACTTT
CDR3 protein: CASSAGENSPLHF
V gene: TRBV27
D gene: .
clone size: .
J gene: TRBJ1-6

CDR3 DNA: TGTGCCAGCAGCGGCCGGGACAGGGGTGGCACTGAAGCTTTCTTT
CDR3 protein: CASSGRDRGGTEAFF
V gene: TRBV9
D gene: TRBD1
clone size: .
J gene: TRBJ1-1

CDR3 DNA: TGTGCCAGCCGTATTGGTCCTACAGGCTACAATGAGCAGTTCTTC
CDR3 protein: CASRIGPTGYNEQFF
V gene: TRBV27
D gene: .
clone size: .
J gene: TRBJ2-1

CDR3 DNA: TGCGCCAGCAGCTTGAGACAGGGGGCCCCCCCTAACACTGAAGCTTTCTTT
CDR3 protein: CASSLRQGAPPNTEAFF
V gene: TRBV5-1
D gene: TRBD1
clone size: .
J gene: TRBJ1-1

CDR3 DNA: TGTGCCAGCAGCTTAGACGCCCCCGGGGGACAGTTAACTAGCACAGATACGCAGTATTTT
CDR3 protein: CASSLDAPGGQLTSTDTQYF
V gene: TRBV7-6
D gene: .
clone size: .
J gene: TRBJ2-3

CDR3 DNA: TGTGCCAGCAGCCCAGGGGGCGGGACTAGCGTTGATACGCAGTATTTT
CDR3 protein: CASSPGGGTSVDTQYF
V gene: TRBV7-2
D gene: TRBD2
clone size: .
J gene: TRBJ2-3

CDR3 DNA: TGTGCCAGCAGCCCCATGCGGGTTATAGGTCTTGAGCAGTTCTTC
CDR3 protein: CASSPMRVIGLEQFF
V gene: TRBV13
D gene: .
clone size: .
J gene: TRBJ2-1

CDR3 DNA: TGCGCCAGCAGCTTTCAAGGAACTAGCGGAGAGACCCAGTACTTC
CDR3 protein: CASSFQGTSGETQYF
V gene: TRBV5-1
D gene: TRBD2
clone size: once
J gene: TRBJ2-5

CDR3 DNA: TGTGCCAGCAGCTTGAGTGGAGGGAACTCTGGAAACACCATATATTTT
CDR3 protein: CASSLSGGNSGNTIYF
V gene: TRBV7-4
D gene: .
clone size: .
J gene: TRBJ1-3

CDR3 DNA: TGTGCCAGCAGCCCCATGGGCGGGAGCTCCTACGAGCAGTACTTC
CDR3 protein: CASSPMGGSSYEQYF
V gene: TRBV11-1
D gene: TRBD2
clone size: .
J gene: TRBJ2-7

CDR3 DNA: TGTGCCAGCAGTTTAACCGACAGGGGGCTTCAAGAGACCCAGTACTTC
CDR3 protein: CASSLTDRGLQETQYF
V gene: TRBV6-5
D gene: TRBD1
clone size: .
J gene: TRBJ2-5

CDR3 DNA: TGTGCCAGCAGCCCTCAGGGTGCCCCCTACCAAGAGACCCAGTACTTC
CDR3 protein: CASSPQGAPYQETQYF
V gene: TRBV28
D gene: .
clone size: .
J gene: TRBJ2-5

CDR3 DNA: TGCAGCGTTCGGGGGGATAAAAACATTCAGTACTTC
CDR3 protein: CSVRGDKNIQYF
V gene: TRBV29-1
D gene: TRBD2
clone size: few
J gene: TRBJ2-4

CDR3 DNA: TGCGCCAGCAGCTTGGGAGGGGACAAGGAAAAACTGTTTTTT
CDR3 protein: CASSLGGDKEKLFF
V gene: TRBV5-1
D gene: .
clone size: .
J gene: TRBJ1-4

CDR3 DNA: TGTGCCAGCAGCGGAGGGGGCACTAATCAGCCCCAGCATTTT
CDR3 protein: CASSGGGTNQPQHF
V gene: TRBV9
D gene: TRBD1
clone size: .
J gene: TRBJ1-5

CDR3 DNA: TGTGCCAGCAGTTTGATGGCAGGGAATTCACCCCTCCACTTT
CDR3 protein: CASSLMAGNSPLHF
V gene: TRBV28
D gene: .
clone size: .
J gene: TRBJ1-6

CDR3 DNA: TGTGCCAGCAGCTTGTACGGGGGAAGTCAGGGCAATCAGCCCCAGCATTTT
CDR3 protein: CASSLYGGSQGNQPQHF
V gene: TRBV5-8
D gene: .
clone size: .
J gene: TRBJ1-5

CDR3 DNA: TGTGCCAGCAGTTTAAGACTAGTGAATGAGCAGTTCTTC
CDR3 protein: CASSLRLVNEQFF
V gene: TRBV28
D gene: .
clone size: .
J gene: TRBJ2-1

CDR3 DNA: TGTGCCACCAGCGGTAGAGATAGCAATCAGCCCCAGCATTTT
CDR3 protein: CATSGRDSNQPQHF
V gene: TRBV15
D gene: .
clone size: once
J gene: TRBJ1-5

CDR3 DNA: TGTGCCAGTGATTCCAGGGGTGACACTGAAGCTTTCTTT
CDR3 protein: CASDSRGDTEAFF
V gene: TRBV6-6
D gene: .
clone size: .
J gene: TRBJ1-1

CDR3 DNA: TGCAGCGTTGAAGATCGGCGGGGCTACACCTTC
CDR3 protein: CSVEDRRGYTF
V gene: TRBV29-1
D gene: .
clone size: .
J gene: TRBJ1-2

CDR3 DNA: TGTGCCAGCAGCCAAGAGGGCGGGGGTGGAGGAGAGACCCAGTACTTC
CDR3 protein: CASSQEGGGGGETQYF
V gene: TRBV4-2
D gene: TRBD2
clone size: once
J gene: TRBJ2-5

CDR3 DNA: TGCGCCAGCAGCCGGGTACAGGGCACCGGGGAGCTGTTTTTT
CDR3 protein: CASSRVQGTGELFF
V gene: TRBV4-3
D gene: .
clone size: .
J gene: TRBJ2-2

CDR3 DNA: TGTGCCAGCAGCCACCAGGGGGGCAACACCGGGGAGCTGTTTTTT
CDR3 protein: CASSHQGGNTGELFF
V gene: TRBV9
D gene: .
clone size: .
J gene: TRBJ2-2

CDR3 DNA: TGCGCCAGCAGCCATCGGGGGGGCAAGGACGAGCAGTACTTC
CDR3 protein: CASSHRGGKDEQYF
V gene: TRBV4-1
D gene: TRBD2
clone size: .
J gene: TRBJ2-7

CDR3 DNA: TGTGCCAGCAGCTTAGCACAGGGGTTCTACAATGAGCAGTTCTTC
CDR3 protein: CASSLAQGFYNEQFF
V gene: TRBV7-9
D gene: TRBD1
clone size: .
J gene: TRBJ2-1

CDR3 DNA: TGTGCCAGCAGTTCCCCGGGACAGGGAGCCTATGGCTACACCTTC
CDR3 protein: CASSSPGQGAYGYTF
V gene: TRBV27
D gene: TRBD1
clone size: .
J gene: TRBJ1-2

CDR3 DNA: TGTGCCAGCAGCCCTCGGACAGGGGGTATATCGGATTATGGCTACACCTTC
CDR3 protein: CASSPRTGGISDYGYTF
V gene: TRBV9
D gene: TRBD1
clone size: .
J gene: TRBJ1-2

CDR3 DNA: TGTGCCAGCAGCTTAGTTCGGGACAGGGGGATCCACGAGCAGTACTTC
CDR3 protein: CASSLVRDRGIHEQYF
V gene: TRBV7-6
D gene: TRBD1
clone size: .
J gene: TRBJ2-7

CDR3 DNA: TGTGCCTGGAGTGGAGGGTACACCGGGGAGCTGTTTTTT
CDR3 protein: CAWSGGYTGELFF
V gene: TRBV30
D gene: .
clone size: .
J gene: TRBJ2-2

CDR3 DNA: TGTGCCAGCAGTTTATGGGGACTTCCAAATTCACCCCTCCACTTT
CDR3 protein: CASSLWGLPNSPLHF
V gene: TRBV28
D gene: .
clone size: .
J gene: TRBJ1-6

CDR3 DNA: TGTGCCTTAAGTCCCGGGACAGGGTTGGCTGAAGCTTTCTTT
CDR3 protein: CALSPGTGLAEAFF
V gene: TRBV30
D gene: TRBD1
clone size: .
J gene: TRBJ1-1

CDR3 DNA: TGTGCCAGCAGCCTAAGGAGAGGCTCCCCCGAGCAGTACTTC
CDR3 protein: CASSLRRGSPEQYF
V gene: TRBV7-6
D gene: .
clone size: .
J gene: TRBJ2-7

CDR3 DNA: TGTGCCAGCAGCTTAGCCGGGGACTTTCTTAAGCAGTTCTTC
CDR3 protein: CASSLAGDFLKQFF
V gene: TRBV7-9
D gene: .
clone size: .
J gene: TRBJ2-1

CDR3 DNA: TGTGCCAGCGAGTTAGCAGAGACCCAGTACTTC
CDR3 protein: CASELAETQYF
V gene: TRBV6-1
D gene: .
clone size: .
J gene: TRBJ2-5

CDR3 DNA: TGTGCCAGCAGCTCCTCAGGGTCCTCTGGCTACACCTTC
CDR3 protein: CASSSSGSSGYTF
V gene: TRBV7-6
D gene: .
clone size: .
J gene: TRBJ1-2

CDR3 DNA: TGTGCCAGTAGTATCGGACAGGGCTACGAGCAGTACTTC
CDR3 protein: CASSIGQGYEQYF
V gene: TRBV19
D gene: TRBD1
clone size: .
J gene: TRBJ2-7

CDR3 DNA: TGTGCCAGCAGTGAAGGCGTTCGGTTAGCGGAGGAGCTGTTTTTT
CDR3 protein: CASSEGVRLAEELFF
V gene: TRBV2
D gene: .
clone size: .
J gene: TRBJ2-2

CDR3 DNA: TGTGCCAGCAGCACCCGACAGGTTTGGGATTCACCCCTCCACTTT
CDR3 protein: CASSTRQVWDSPLHF
V gene: TRBV4-2
D gene: .
clone size: .
J gene: TRBJ1-6

CDR3 DNA: TGTGCCAGCAGCACATGGACTAGCGGGGAATTCTACGAGCAGTACTTC
CDR3 protein: CASSTWTSGEFYEQYF
V gene: TRBV7-9
D gene: TRBD2
clone size: .
J gene: TRBJ2-7

CDR3 DNA: TGTGCCAGCAGGGACGACAGCAACGAGCAGTACTTC
CDR3 protein: CASRDDSNEQYF
V gene: TRBV28
D gene: .
clone size: .
J gene: TRBJ2-7

CDR3 DNA: TGTGCCAGCAGCGTAGGAGGACAGGGGGCAGGGGAGCAGTACTTC
CDR3 protein: CASSVGGQGAGEQYF
V gene: TRBV9
D gene: TRBD1
clone size: .
J gene: TRBJ2-5

CDR3 DNA: TGTGCCAGTAGTGGTCCTGAGTTCTATGGCTACACCTTC
CDR3 protein: CASSGPEFYGYTF
V gene: TRBV19
D gene: .
clone size: .
J gene: TRBJ1-2

CDR3 DNA: TGCGCCAGCAGCCAAAGCGACGGGGGGAACTATGGCTACACCTTC
CDR3 protein: CASSQSDGGNYGYTF
V gene: TRBV5-8
D gene: .
clone size: .
J gene: TRBJ1-2

CDR3 DNA: TGTGCCAGTAGTATGAACAGGGCTACCTACAATGAGCAGTTCTTC
CDR3 protein: CASSMNRATYNEQFF
V gene: TRBV19
D gene: .
clone size: .
J gene: TRBJ2-1

CDR3 DNA: TGCGCCAGCAGCTCGGGGGACAGTCAAAACATTCAGTACTTC
CDR3 protein: CASSSGDSQNIQYF
V gene: TRBV5-1
D gene: .
clone size: .
J gene: TRBJ2-4

CDR3 DNA: TGCGCCAGCAGCTCCCTAGCGGGCAACCCCCCCCTCCATACGCAGTATTTT
CDR3 protein: CASSSLAGNPPLHTQYF
V gene: TRBV5-1
D gene: TRBD2
clone size: once
J gene: TRBJ2-3

CDR3 DNA: TGTGCCAGCAGCTCAGACAGTGATTCGCACACTGAAGCTTTCTTT
CDR3 protein: CASSSDSDSHTEAFF
V gene: TRBV7-9
D gene: .
clone size: .
J gene: TRBJ1-1

CDR3 DNA: TGTGCCAGCAGTTTAGCCCTCGTCATCCGGGGTGCTAATGAAAAACTGTTTTTT
CDR3 protein: CASSLALVIRGANEKLFF
V gene: TRBV28
D gene: .
clone size: .
J gene: TRBJ1-4

CDR3 DNA: TGTGCCAGCAGCCACCCTAGCGGGATTGGCAATGAGCAGTTCTTC
CDR3 protein: CASSHPSGIGNEQFF
V gene: TRBV7-6
D gene: TRBD2
clone size: .
J gene: TRBJ2-1

CDR3 DNA: TGTGCCAGCGGGGTAGCAGGGTTCAATGAGCAGTTCTTC
CDR3 protein: CASGVAGFNEQFF
V gene: TRBV9
D gene: .
clone size: few
J gene: TRBJ2-1

CDR3 DNA: TGTGCCAGCAGTCACAGGGAGATATACGAGCAGTACTTC
CDR3 protein: CASSHREIYEQYF
V gene: TRBV6-6
D gene: .
clone size: once
J gene: TRBJ2-7

CDR3 DNA: TGTGCCAGCACCCTCCGAGGGGGCAGCTACGAGCAGTACTTC
CDR3 protein: CASTLRGGSYEQYF
V gene: TRBV27
D gene: TRBD1
clone size: .
J gene: TRBJ2-7